This TCR beta chain was recovered during a study of Ad26.COV2.S vaccination and SARS-CoV-2 variants. Study background: Into the muscle, Ad26.COV2.S was dosed once or twice, 56 days apart. Study-wide results and limits: Measurement of non-spike TCR breadth gave similar results in vaccine and placebo recipients.

TCRdb's copy holds only in-frame clones and misses some; the assay was immunoSEQ multiplex PCR. The sample lists 350,000 to 500,000 clones, about 91% occurring once. CDR3 length: 13 residues. The V and J ends lost 4 bases and 2 bases respectively, with 7 bases between them. Germline V gene lookup returns CDR1 MGHRA and CDR2 YSYEKL. On this clone: Its target is not known.

Treatment indicated: 15 to 20 received Ad26.COV2.S at low or high dose, single or two shots; several received placebo; per-sample allocation not given. Sampling was done on day 63 after the first vaccine or placebo injection. Aged 18-55 years, donor was enrolled in Boston in about 2020. What was given as vaccine was an Ad26 vector encoding Wuhan-strain SARS-CoV-2 spike. Sequencing used peripheral blood, obtained in a trial of Ad26.COV2.S vaccine versus placebo. The receptor comes from a person between 18 and 59 years old who received the Ad26.COV2.S COVID-19 vaccine or a placebo. The chain has TRBV4-1 and TRBJ2-3; D not resolved. The CDR3 here is CASSLGPTDTQYF. The CDR3 region has the DNA TGCGCCAGCAGCCTCGGACCCACAGATACGCAGTATTTT.